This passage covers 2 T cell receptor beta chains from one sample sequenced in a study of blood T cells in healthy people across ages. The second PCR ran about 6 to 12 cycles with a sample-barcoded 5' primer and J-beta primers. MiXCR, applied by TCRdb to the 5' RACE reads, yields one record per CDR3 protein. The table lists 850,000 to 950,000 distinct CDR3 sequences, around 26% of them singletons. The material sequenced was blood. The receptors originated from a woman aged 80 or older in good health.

In DNA, the CDR3 is TGTGCCAGCAGCCGTCGACAGTCGGCGAACACCGGGGAGCTGTTTTTT. Translating gives CASSRRQSANTGELFF. The chain combines TRBV5-6 with TRBJ2-2; D may be TRBD1 (5 bases). Germline V lookup: CDR1 SGHDT, CDR2 YYEEEE. The CDR3 consists of 16 residues. Trimming took 4 bases from V and 0 from J, leaving 13 bases between them.

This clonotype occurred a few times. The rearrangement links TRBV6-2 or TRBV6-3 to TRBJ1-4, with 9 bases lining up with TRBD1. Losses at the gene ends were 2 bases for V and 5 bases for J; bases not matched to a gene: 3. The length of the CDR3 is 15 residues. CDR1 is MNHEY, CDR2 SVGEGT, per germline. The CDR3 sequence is CASSYRGQGNEKLFF. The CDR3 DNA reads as TGTGCCAGCAGTTACCGGGGACAGGGAAATGAAAAACTGTTTTTT.